The subject of this entry is one T cell receptor (beta chain). Its antigen is unidentified. Amplification used 60 Vbeta primers and 13 Jbeta primers. Method: immunoSEQ multiplex PCR; TCRdb's copy keeps in-frame clones and lacks some. The sample records roughly 100,000 clones, under 85% being singletons. The sample belongs to a study of cytomegalovirus exposure and HLA in healthy donors. The V end lost 5 bases, the J end lost 0 bases, and 9 bases lay between the germline ends. There are 14 residues in the CDR3. Germline V gene data show CDR1 as KGHSH and CDR2 as LQKENI. Whole-study findings and limits: Investigators reported 164 TCR beta chains as tied to cytomegalovirus.

The receptor's source is a man younger than 40 in good health and CMV-seronegative. V gene TRBV18 combines with J gene TRBJ2-3; D gene ambiguous. The sample comprised PBMCs. The CDR3 DNA reads TGTGCCAGCTCAATCCTTTCTAGCACAGATACGCAGTATTTT. Translated: CASSILSSTDTQYF.